This T cell receptor (beta chain) was captured in a study of memory CD4+ T cells and cytomegalovirus serostatus. Study-level background: Healthy Belgian adult donors included about nine CMV-positive and more than 20 CMV-negative people.

Germline V gene sequence: CDR1 SGHTA, CDR2 FQGNSA. J was trimmed by 5 bases and V by 10 bases; bases with no gene match: 12. The CDR3 contains 15 residues. The sort gate was single viable CD3+CD4+CD8-CD45RO+ cells for memory CD4+ T cells. Sequencing used immunoSEQ multiplex PCR; TCRdb keeps in-frame clones, though not all of them. The sample lists over 75,000 clones, 80% occurring once. The TCR originated in an adult in good health and CMV-seropositive. The specimen was memory CD4+ T cells from blood. The rearrangement joins TRBV7-2 to TRBJ2-3; 10 bases match TRBD2. CDR3 coding DNA: TGTGCCACCAAGCCTATAGCGGGAGGTAAAGATACGCAGTATTTT. Its translation is CATKPIAGGKDTQYF.